The subject of this entry is one T cell receptor beta chain. Its antigen is not identified. The data were taken from a study of cytomegalovirus exposure and HLA in healthy donors. Points from the study as a whole: Later examination showed HLA-associated TCR beta chains had greater clonal expansion than equally common others. Later analysis identified a missense DCLRE1C variant that was linked to TCR beta V- and J-gene trimming.

PCR was performed using 60 Vbeta and 13 Jbeta primers. Libraries were prepared by immunoSEQ multiplex PCR; TCRdb keeps only in-frame clonotypes and omits some of them. The sample carries more than 85,000 clones, 60% to 85% recorded once. The clonotype comes from a man aged 40-49 years in good health and CMV-seronegative. The sequenced material came from PBMCs.

As DNA, the CDR3 is TGCGCCAGCAGCCCCCTAGCGGGAGCCAACACAGATACGCAGTATTTT. Protein: CASSPLAGANTDTQYF. V usage is TRBV4-1 and J usage is TRBJ2-3, with 10 bases matching TRBD2. The CDR3 is 16 residues long. Germline CDR1 and CDR2: MGHRA and YSYEKL. With 4 bases clipped from V and 2 bases from J, the junction kept 6 bases outside the gene matches.